Each of the 5 T cell receptor beta chains below was sequenced from the same sample in a study of T cell responses to AZD1222 COVID-19 vaccine. Assay: immunoSEQ multiplex PCR; the TCRdb copy retains only in-frame clones and omits some. The sample has 150,000 to 200,000 clones, 94% seen once; the top ten hold approximately 0.6%. Specimen: peripheral blood, collected on day 0 of AZD1222 vaccination. These receptors were taken from an adult in good health.

The rearrangement joins TRBV2 to TRBJ2-1; 12 bases match TRBD2. Germline-derived CDR1 and CDR2 are SNHLY and FYNNEI. The CDR3 is made up of 16 amino acids. Losses at the gene ends were 6 bases for V and 4 bases for J; bases not matched to a gene: 7. The DNA of the CDR3 is TGTGCCAGCAGAGCGACTAGCGGGAGTTTGTACAATGAGCAGTTCTTC. Amino acid sequence: CASRATSGSLYNEQFF. The complete variable domain, with remaining parts taken from reference TRBV2 and TRBJ2-1, reads EPEVTQTPSHQVTQMGQEVILRCVPISNHLYFYWYRQILGQKVEFLVSFYNNEISEKSEIFDDQFSVERPDGSNFTLKIRSTKLEDSAMYFCASRATSGSLYNEQFFGPGTRLTVL.

The genes are TRBV27 and TRBJ2-1, with 7 nucleotides matching TRBD1. Per germline, CDR1 MNHEY and CDR2 SMNVEV (reference sequence). V was pared by 3 bases and J by 7 bases, with 3 bases of the junction left unmatched. This CDR3 region has 13 residues. This CDR3 is CASSFQQGNEQFF. CDR3 bases: TGTGCCAGCAGTTTCCAACAGGGGAATGAGCAGTTCTTC.

This clone was recorded once. The rearrangement uses TRBV6-5 and TRBJ1-4; D is unresolved. Trimming removed 0 bases at V and 10 bases at J, with 9 bases between. Germline V lookup: CDR1 MNHEY, CDR2 SVGAGI. The length of the CDR3 is 13 residues. CDR3 sequence reads: CASSYSHLAKLFF. CDR3 DNA sequence: TGTGCCAGCAGTTACTCTCACTTGGCAAAACTGTTTTTT.

The J gene is TRBJ2-1, the V gene TRBV5-4, with 10 bases aligning to TRBD2. In germline, CDR1 is SGHNT, CDR2 YYREEE (reference sequence). Unmatched junction bases numbered 16, after V lost 3 bases and J lost 10 bases. The CDR3 extends over 17 amino acids. This chain's CDR3 is CASSSRVLAGERGEQFF. Written as DNA, the CDR3 is TGTGCCAGCAGCTCCCGAGTCCTAGCGGGAGAGCGGGGGGAGCAGTTCTTC.

This sequence joins TRBV29-1 and TRBJ2-1; 13 positions match TRBD2. In germline, CDR1 is SQVTM, CDR2 ANQGSEA. This CDR3 comprises 15 residues. The V gene end was trimmed by 4 bases and the J gene end by 5 bases; junction bases not matched to a gene: 5. In DNA, the CDR3 is TGCAGCGTTGCCGTGGGACTAGCGGGGAACAATGAGCAGTTCTTC. Translating gives CSVAVGLAGNNEQFF.